This T cell receptor beta chain was retrieved from a study of CD8 T cells in ankylosing spondylitis. Points from the study as a whole: Disease-associated clones were CD8+ and fairly uncommon in peripheral blood. There were earlier reports of some motif variants in reactive arthritis synovial fluid and blood.

Germline V gives CDR1 SQVTM, CDR2 ANQGSEA. V was trimmed by 4 bases and J by 0 bases, leaving 15 bases between them. This CDR3 region has 15 residues. Scientists made TCR beta libraries using quantitative 5'-RACE with molecular barcodes. TCRdb re-called the 5' RACE reads through MiXCR, storing one row per CDR3 protein. The table shows under 150,000 distinct CDR3 sequences, with 9.3% occurring only once. This clonotype was recorded many times. The antigen remains undetermined. The receptor's source is a male donor with ankylosing spondylitis or in good health (not recorded which). Sequenced material: blood, either unsorted or a sorted T cell fraction (not recorded which). The J gene is TRBJ1-2, the V gene TRBV29-1; the D is unclear. DNA for the CDR3: TGCAGCGTTGCGGGAATGGTGAAATCTAACTATGGCTACACCTTC. Protein: CSVAGMVKSNYGYTF.